These 10 T cell receptor beta chains were sequenced from one sample in a study of T-cell memory formation after mild COVID-19. TCRdb re-derived calls from the 5' RACE reads in MiXCR, one entry per CDR3 protein. Among about 130,000 distinct CDR3 sequences, around 15% were seen once, and the ten largest hold approximately 5.5%. Sequenced input: PBMCs or a T cell subset sorted from them (not recorded which). These receptors were taken from a young man who had mild COVID-19 (a few samples of this study predate the infection). Cell type and time point are not known.

The chain joins TRBV5-4 to TRBJ2-5; D might be TRBD1 or TRBD2, each matching 5 bases. Between the trimmed V and J ends, which lost 4 bases and 1 base, there was a span of 26 bases. The CDR3 is 19 residues long. Germline lookup yields CDR1 SGHNT and CDR2 YYREEE (reference sequence). CDR3 sequence: CASSPSSSGGHPSQETQYF. CDR3 sequence (DNA): TGTGCCAGCAGCCCTAGCTCCTCTGGGGGTCACCCTAGCCAAGAGACCCAGTACTTC.

The V and J genes are TRBV20-1 and TRBJ2-3; TRBD2 aligns across 9 bases. V was clipped by 4 bases and J by 4 bases; unmatched bases: 9. This CDR3 spans 15 amino acids. Germline V gene data show CDR1 as DFQATT and CDR2 as SNEGSKA (reference sequence). Written as DNA, the CDR3 is TGCAGTGCTACCCCCCTAGCGGGGTTATCAGATACGCAGTATTTT. Protein: CSATPLAGLSDTQYF.

This clonotype was observed a few times. The chain carries TRBV11-2 and TRBJ2-5; TRBD2 aligns across 9 bases. Looked up from germline, CDR1 is SGHAT and CDR2 is FQNNGV. The V gene end was trimmed by 3 bases and the J gene end by 2 bases; junction bases not matched to a gene: 7. This CDR3 is 16 amino acids long. CDR3 sequence (DNA): TGTGCCAGCAGCTTGCAGCTGACTAGCGGACAAGAGACCCAGTACTTC. Amino acid sequence: CASSLQLTSGQETQYF.

In this sample, this clonotype turned up many times. The J gene is TRBJ2-5, the V gene TRBV5-1; D perhaps matches TRBD2 (5 bases). With 4 bases removed from V and 5 bases from J, the gap between germline ends came to 21 bases. From germline, CDR1 is SGHRS and CDR2 YFSETQ. The CDR3 covers 16 residues. Here the CDR3 reads CASSAMLGGGEETQYF. Written as DNA, the CDR3 is TGCGCCAGCAGCGCAATGCTAGGTGGAGGTGAGGAGACCCAGTACTTC.

This clonotype was found many times. V usage is TRBV7-2 and J usage is TRBJ2-3; weak D call: TRBD1 (5 bases). The CDR3 length is 15 residues. CDR1 is SGHTA and CDR2 is FQGNSA in the germline V gene. V was pared by 6 bases and J by 1 base, with 14 bases between. CDR3 sequence (DNA): TGTGCCAGCAGTCCCGCCAGGGATCGCACAGATACGCAGTATTTT. As protein: CASSPARDRTDTQYF.

The chain employs TRBV12-3 or TRBV12-4 and TRBJ1-2; TRBD1 is a possible D gene (6 bases). Trimming pared 6 bases from V and 4 bases from J, leaving 21 bases between. There are 16 residues in the CDR3. In DNA, the CDR3 is TGTGCCAGCAGCTCAAACCCTGGGGGGCTTCTCTATGGCTACACCTTC. Translated: CASSSNPGGLLYGYTF.

Only a few counts were recorded for this clonotype. The chain joins TRBV5-6 to TRBJ2-1; no reliable D call. Germline CDR1 reads SGHDT; CDR2 reads YYEEEE. Trimming shortened V by 0 bases and J by 13 bases, and 11 bases separated the two germline ends. The CDR3 is made up of 12 amino acids. CDR3 sequence: CASSLERTAQFF. DNA for the CDR3: TGTGCCAGCAGCTTGGAACGCACTGCTCAGTTCTTC. Combining the CDR3 with reference TRBV5-6 and TRBJ2-1 gives the whole variable domain DAGVTQSPTHLIKTRGQQVTLRCSPKSGHDTVSWYQQALGQGPQFIFQYYEEEERQRGNFPDRFSGHQFPNYSSELNVNALLLGDSALYLCASSLERTAQFFGPGTRLTVL.

This clonotype was recorded a few times. The chain has TRBV5-1 and TRBJ2-2; maybe TRBD1 (5 bases). The CDR3 runs to 13 residues. Germline V lookup: CDR1 SGHRS, CDR2 YFSETQ. Trimming shortened V by 6 bases and J by 5 bases, and 11 bases separated the two germline ends. The CDR3 DNA sequence: TGCGCCAGCAACTTAGGGGTTACCGGGGAGCTGTTTTTT. This codes for CASNLGVTGELFF.

V usage is TRBV7-2 and J usage is TRBJ2-5, with D possibly TRBD1 on 5 matching bases. Trimming took off 6 bases at V and 5 bases at J, with 13 bases between the two ends. The CDR3 runs to 13 residues. The germline gives CDR1 SGHTA, CDR2 FQGNSA. The CDR3 is CASRPIGAETQYF. The CDR3 nucleotides are TGTGCCAGCAGACCTATAGGGGCGGAGACCCAGTACTTC.

V is TRBV24-1 and J is TRBJ1-1, with D uncertain. Trimming pared 5 bases from V and 5 bases from J, leaving 11 bases between. CDR3 length: 13 amino acids. Germline V gene data show CDR1 as KGHDR and CDR2 as SFDVKD. The CDR3 DNA is TGTGCCACCAGTGTGTATGGTTCGACTGAAGCTTTCTTT. Translating it yields CATSVYGSTEAFF.